The 29 T cell receptor beta chains below were found in one sample sequenced in a study of graft-versus-host responses after intestinal transplantation. Profiling relied on immunoSEQ multiplex PCR, and the TCRdb table lists in-frame clones only, not all of them. This table has about 47,000 clones, approximately 92% appearing once. The sample in question was PBMCs, obtained around 790 days after a first intestinal transplant, on the day of a second. The receptors were sampled from a human patient who received an intestinal transplant, so some T cells may come from the graft donor.

The chain combines TRBV14 with TRBJ2-7; 9 bases fit TRBD1. The CDR3 covers 13 residues. V lost 5 bases, J lost 6 bases, and 5 bases stayed unmatched. Per the germline V gene, CDR1 is SGHDN and CDR2 is FVKESK. The CDR3, as DNA: TGTGCCAGCAGCTTTCTACAGGGGGCCGAGCAGTACTTC. Its translation: CASSFLQGAEQYF.

J is TRBJ2-7 and V is TRBV5-4; no reliable D call. From germline, CDR1 is SGHNT and CDR2 YYREEE (reference sequence). V gave up 4 bases and J gave up 3 bases, with 11 bases separating them. The CDR3 contains 13 residues. CDR3 DNA sequence: TGTGCCAGCAGCCAATACGACCGCTACGAGCAGTACTTC. This translates into CASSQYDRYEQYF. Drawing the rest from reference TRBV5-4 and TRBJ2-7, the complete variable domain is ETGVTQSPTHLIKTRGQQVTLRCSSQSGHNTVSWYQQALGQGPQFIFQYYREEENGRGNFPPRFSGLQFPNYSSELNVNALELDDSALYLCASSQYDRYEQYFGPGTRLTVT.

The chain uses TRBV28 and TRBJ2-7; 7 positions agree with TRBD1. V lost 6 bases, J lost 2 bases, and 7 bases stayed unmatched. The CDR3 consists of 14 residues. Germline V lookup: CDR1 MDHEN, CDR2 SYDVKM. The CDR3 here is CASSLSGGTYEQYF. The CDR3 DNA sequence: TGTGCCAGCAGCCTCTCAGGGGGAACCTACGAGCAGTACTTC.

The genes are TRBV14 and TRBJ2-3, with TRBD1 matching 8 bases. Germline CDR1 SGHDN, CDR2 FVKESK. There are 18 residues in the CDR3. After removal of 5 bases from V and 1 base from J, the junction contained 14 bases not matched to a gene. CDR3 sequence reads: CASSTGTGVYLGTDTQYF. As DNA, the CDR3 is TGTGCCAGCAGCACCGGGACAGGTGTCTACCTGGGCACAGATACGCAGTATTTT. Drawing the rest from reference TRBV14 and TRBJ2-3, the complete variable domain is EAGVTQFPSHSVIEKGQTVTLRCDPISGHDNLYWYRRVMGKEIKFLLHFVKESKQDESGMPNNRFLAERTGGTYSTLKVQPAELEDSGVYFCASSTGTGVYLGTDTQYFGPGTRLTVL.

V gene TRBV4-2 combines with J gene TRBJ2-7, with 9 nucleotides matching TRBD1. V was clipped by 5 bases and J by 3 bases; unmatched bases: 8. Germline CDR1 reads LGHNA; CDR2 reads YNFKEQ. This CDR3 is built from 15 residues. This chain's CDR3 is CASSNDRGEDYEQYF. Here the CDR3 DNA reads TGTGCCAGCAGCAACGACAGGGGGGAGGACTACGAGCAGTACTTC.

The chain recombines TRBV7-3 with TRBJ2-2, with unresolved D. This CDR3 is built from 14 residues. Trimming shortened V by 2 bases and J by 1 base, and 5 bases separated the two germline ends. The germline V gene has CDR1 SGHTA and CDR2 FQGTGA. CDR3 coding DNA: TGTGCCAGCAGCTTAGAGATGAACACCGGGGAGCTGTTTTTT. Translating gives CASSLEMNTGELFF.

Here the CDR3 DNA reads TGTGCCAGTAGTATCTTGGGCAGGGTAGGAGAGACCCAGTACTTC. This encodes CASSILGRVGETQYF. V is TRBV19 and J is TRBJ2-5; tentative D call: TRBD1 (5 bases). Germline V gene sequence: CDR1 LNHDA, CDR2 SQIVND (reference sequence). This CDR3 has 15 residues. The V end lost 3 bases, the J end lost 4 bases, and 15 bases lay between the germline ends.

The chain employs TRBV19 and TRBJ1-4; 9 bases match TRBD1. CDR3 length: 14 amino acids. V shed 4 bases and J 6 bases; nucleotides not matched to a gene: 3. Germline-derived CDR1 and CDR2 are LNHDA and SQIVND (reference sequence). The CDR3 DNA follows: TGTGCCAGTAGTACACAGGGGGCAGATGAAAAACTGTTTTTT. Translation gives CASSTQGADEKLFF.

The rearrangement uses TRBV27 and TRBJ2-2; perhaps TRBD1 as D (6 bases). V was shortened by 4 bases and J by 6 bases, with 15 bases between the two germline ends. Germline V gene lookup returns CDR1 MNHEY and CDR2 SMNVEV (reference sequence). The CDR3 runs 15 residues. The CDR3 DNA sequence: TGTGCCAGCAGTTCGGGACAATTGATCGCCGGGGAGCTGTTTTTT. The encoded protein is CASSSGQLIAGELFF.

The chain combines TRBV5-4 with TRBJ1-2, with unresolved D. V was cut by 0 bases and J by 6 bases, with 12 bases left in between. The CDR3 loop spans 14 amino acids. In germline, CDR1 is SGHNT, CDR2 YYREEE (reference sequence). Here the CDR3 DNA reads TGTGCCAGCAGCTTGGCCGGCGCCGCGGATGGCTACACCTTC. Its protein product is CASSLAGAADGYTF.

V and J are TRBV11-2 and TRBJ1-4, with D perhaps matching TRBD1 (6 bases). The CDR3 spans 18 residues. Germline values: CDR1 SGHAT, CDR2 FQNNGV. V was clipped by 4 bases and J by 0 bases, with 18 bases between them. In nucleotides, the CDR3 is TGTGCCAGCAGCTCCGGACCCGGACAGAAAACAACTAATGAAAAACTGTTTTTT. Translated, it gives CASSSGPGQKTTNEKLFF.

This sequence joins TRBV5-1 and TRBJ1-5, with D perhaps matching TRBD1 (6 bases). CDR3 size: 15 residues. The V end was cut by 0 bases, the J end by 7 bases, with 14 bases between. The germline CDR1 and CDR2 sequences are SGHRS and YFSETQ. CDR3 region: CASSLGGQVGQPQHF. CDR3 nucleotide sequence: TGCGCCAGCAGCTTGGGGGGGCAGGTCGGACAGCCCCAGCATTTT.

The rearrangement links TRBV27 to TRBJ2-1; 8 nucleotides agree with TRBD2. V lost 6 bases to trimming and J lost 10 bases; unmatched junction nucleotides: 5. The germline gives CDR1 MNHEY, CDR2 SMNVEV (reference sequence). This CDR3 comprises 12 residues. The CDR3 DNA is TGTGCCAGCAGCCGGACTAGCCACGAGCAGTTCTTC. This codes for CASSRTSHEQFF.

This rearrangement joins TRBV7-2 to TRBJ2-1; D possibly corresponds to TRBD2 (6 bases). V lost 5 bases to trimming and J lost 2 bases, with 16 bases between them. The CDR3 covers 16 residues. Germline V lookup: CDR1 SGHTA, CDR2 FQGNSA. The CDR3 bases are TGTGCCAGCAGCGAAACGGGACTGGGGCCCTACAATGAGCAGTTCTTC. Translated: CASSETGLGPYNEQFF.

The V and J genes are TRBV27 and TRBJ1-2; TRBD1 might be the D (5 bases). The CDR3 totals 12 residues. Germline CDR1 and CDR2: MNHEY and SMNVEV (reference sequence). V lost 6 bases to trimming and J lost 6 bases, with 11 bases between them. The DNA for the CDR3 is TGTGCCAGCAGACTCGGACACAATGGCTACACCTTC. This sequence encodes CASRLGHNGYTF.

The V call is TRBV19, the J call TRBJ1-1; D ambiguous. CDR3 length equals 15 residues. Germline V gives CDR1 LNHDA, CDR2 SQIVND (reference sequence). Deletions cut 1 base from V and 4 bases from J, with 13 bases between. Here the CDR3 reads CASSIGIDWATEAFF. CDR3 DNA sequence: TGTGCCAGTAGTATAGGGATCGACTGGGCCACTGAAGCTTTCTTT.

This chain joins TRBV5-4 and TRBJ2-7, with D tentatively TRBD2 (6 bases). The V gene's germline CDR1 is SGHNT and CDR2 YYREEE (reference sequence). V lost 1 base and J 8 bases, leaving 19 bases between the germline ends. This CDR3 spans 15 amino acids. CDR3 nucleotide sequence: TGTGCCAGCAGCTTGTCGGAGGGCCTAACGTTCAAGCAGTACTTC. Amino acids: CASSLSEGLTFKQYF.

The chain employs TRBV4-1 and TRBJ1-1; TRBD1 aligns across 8 bases. V lost 5 bases and J lost 4; bases outside the gene matches: 6. The germline V gene has CDR1 MGHRA and CDR2 YSYEKL. CDR3 length equals 14 residues. The CDR3 is CASSSRDRFTEAFF. CDR3 bases: TGCGCCAGCAGCTCCCGGGACAGGTTCACTGAAGCTTTCTTT.

CDR3 DNA: TGCGCCAGCAGCTCTGGCGGGACGGGGGATTCACCCCTCCACTTT. Its translation is CASSSGGTGDSPLHF. The gene calls are TRBV5-1 and TRBJ1-6, with TRBD1 as a possible D gene (5 bases). V was trimmed by 3 bases and J by 8 bases, leaving 15 bases between them. CDR3 length: 15 residues. CDR1 and CDR2 (germline): SGHRS, YFSETQ.

The chain couples TRBV4-1 to TRBJ2-1, with D perhaps matching TRBD1 (5 bases). The CDR3 extends over 13 amino acids. CDR1 is MGHRA, CDR2 YSYEKL, per germline. V lost 4 bases to trimming and J lost 5 bases, with 9 bases between them. The CDR3 here is CASSLTANNEQFF. CDR3 DNA: TGCGCCAGCAGCCTGACAGCTAACAATGAGCAGTTCTTC.

The chain has TRBV5-8 and TRBJ2-7, with TRBD2 matching over 10 bases. CDR1 SGHTS and CDR2 YDEGEE come from the germline V gene. The CDR3 totals 16 residues. The V gene end was trimmed by 4 bases and the J gene end by 3 bases; junction bases not matched to a gene: 10. CDR3 sequence reads: CASSGEAQREGYEQYF. In DNA form, the CDR3 reads TGTGCCAGCAGCGGGGAGGCTCAGCGGGAGGGCTACGAGCAGTACTTC.

V usage is TRBV5-8 and J usage is TRBJ2-3; D might be TRBD2 (5 bases). Germline values: CDR1 SGHTS, CDR2 YDEGEE. The CDR3 loop spans 15 amino acids. The V and J ends lost 4 bases and 4 bases respectively, with 16 bases between them. The CDR3 DNA follows: TGTGCCAGCAGCGACTACGGTAGAAGAGCAGATACGCAGTATTTT. Amino acids: CASSDYGRRADTQYF.

The rearrangement links TRBV11-2 to TRBJ2-3; D gene uncertain. The V gene lost 5 bases and the J gene lost 0 bases, with 24 bases spanning the gap. This CDR3 region has 19 residues. Germline V gives CDR1 SGHAT, CDR2 FQNNGV. Here the CDR3 reads CASSIRFSLWRESTDTQYF. CDR3 DNA sequence: TGTGCCAGCAGCATCCGCTTCTCCCTTTGGCGAGAGAGCACAGATACGCAGTATTTT. Filled out from reference TRBV11-2 and TRBJ2-3, the complete variable domain reads EAGVAQSPRYKIIEKRQSVAFWCNPISGHATLYWYQQILGQGPKLLIQFQNNGVVDDSQLPKDRFSAERLKGVDSTLKIQPAKLEDSAVYLCASSIRFSLWRESTDTQYFGPGTRLTVL.

The chain combines TRBV6-4 with TRBJ2-3, with D tentatively TRBD2 (7 bases). The ends were cut back, 0 bases at V and 2 bases at J, with 9 bases in the middle. CDR1 is MRHNA, CDR2 SNTAGT, per germline. The CDR3 covers 15 residues. CDR3 residues: CASSDSGGATDTQYF. CDR3 sequence (DNA): TGTGCCAGCAGTGACTCGGGGGGGGCCACAGATACGCAGTATTTT.

This rearrangement joins TRBV27 to TRBJ2-3; no clear D gene. The V gene lost 3 bases and the J gene lost 2 bases, with 12 bases spanning the gap. This CDR3 is 15 amino acids long. Looked up from germline, CDR1 is MNHEY and CDR2 is SMNVEV (reference sequence). CDR3 in DNA: TGTGCCAGCAGTTTGTTCGGGCAACCCACAGATACGCAGTATTTT. It translates to CASSLFGQPTDTQYF.

Note on this clone: Other DNA sequences in this sample translate to the same CDR3. The chain carries TRBV5-1 and TRBJ1-2; 10 bases match TRBD1. The CDR3 totals 18 residues. Germline CDR1 is SGHRS and CDR2 is YFSETQ. V shed 0 bases, J shed 7 bases, and the junction held 15 bases outside the gene matches. The CDR3 DNA reads TGCGCCAGCAGCTTGGCCGGAGTGGGGGGACAGGGGTATGGTGGCTACACCTTC. Protein: CASSLAGVGGQGYGGYTF.

The chain couples TRBV2 to TRBJ2-1; perhaps TRBD1 as D (6 bases). The germline CDR1 and CDR2 sequences are SNHLY and FYNNEI. The V and J ends lost 5 bases and 7 bases respectively, with 12 bases between them. This CDR3 is built from 13 residues. The CDR3 loop is CASSFDRSNEQFF. In DNA form, the CDR3 reads TGTGCCAGCAGTTTTGACAGGTCGAATGAGCAGTTCTTC.

This rearrangement joins TRBV23-1 to TRBJ1-5; TRBD1 matches 7 bases. TRBV23-1 is an ORF; its function is uncertain. V shed 9 bases and J 1 base; nucleotides not matched to a gene: 9. This CDR3 has 15 residues. CDR3 nucleotides: TGCGCCAGGGCCCGACAGGGTAAGAGCAATCAGCCCCAGCATTTT. Translating gives CARARQGKSNQPQHF.

The rearrangement uses TRBV30 and TRBJ2-5; D gene ambiguous. The tail of the sequence fits TRBJ2-7 better, so the J call may be wrong. There are 12 residues in the CDR3. Germline CDR1 reads GTSNPN; CDR2 reads SVGIG (reference sequence). In nucleotides, the CDR3 is TGTGCCTGGAGTCCGACCTTCTACGAGCAGTACTTC. This gives the protein CAWSPTFYEQYF.